This T cell receptor (beta chain) emerged from a study of CD8 T cells in ankylosing spondylitis. From the 5' RACE reads, TCRdb called clonotypes with MiXCR, one entry per CDR3 protein. The sample lists about 240,000 distinct CDR3 sequences; about 9.1% were seen once. Trimming removed 2 bases at V and 0 bases at J, with 11 bases between. The CDR3 has 15 amino acids. Germline V gene sequence: CDR1 MNHEY, CDR2 SVGAGI. This clonotype occurred many times. The TCR originated in a male donor with ankylosing spondylitis or in good health (not recorded which). Sequencing was performed on blood, either unsorted or a sorted T cell fraction (not recorded which). The J gene is TRBJ2-7, the V gene TRBV6-5; D is unresolved. The CDR3 bases are TGTGCCAGCAGTTACACAAGTCATCACTCCTACGAGCAGTACTTC. Translating it yields CASSYTSHHSYEQYF.